These 12 T cell receptor beta chains came from one sample sequenced in a study of PD-L1 blockade in urothelial cancer. Time point here: peripheral blood 6 weeks after treatment start. Clones were read by immunoSEQ multiplex PCR, and TCRdb kept only the in-frame ones, dropping some. The sample contains approximately 79,000 clones, about 91% of which appear only once. The sequences come from PBMCs, collected around atezolizumab (anti-PD-L1) treatment. Receptors originate from a woman older than 75 with urothelial cancer.

This sequence joins TRBV28 and TRBJ1-1; D gene uncertain. From germline, CDR1 is MDHEN and CDR2 SYDVKM. The length of the CDR3 is 14 residues. Between the trimmed V and J ends, which lost 1 base and 4 bases, there was a span of 10 bases. The CDR3 nucleotides read TGTGCCAGCAGTTTATCCCCCCGGGGCACTGAAGCTTTCTTT. It encodes CASSLSPRGTEAFF. Full variable domain (missing parts from reference TRBV28 and TRBJ1-1): DVKVTQSSRYLVKRTGEKVFLECVQDMDHENMFWYRQDPGLGLRLIYFSYDVKMKEKGDIPEGYSVSREKKERFSLILESASTNQTSMYLCASSLSPRGTEAFFGQGTRLTVV.

A single count supports this clone. This sequence joins TRBV5-1 and TRBJ1-1; tentatively, D is TRBD1 (5 bases). Germline CDR1 SGHRS, CDR2 YFSETQ. The CDR3 covers 13 residues. V was trimmed by 0 bases and J by 7 bases, leaving 10 bases between them. CDR3: CASSLGTSLEAFF. The CDR3 DNA reads TGCGCCAGCAGCTTGGGGACAAGCCTTGAAGCTTTCTTT.

The chain couples TRBV12-2 to TRBJ1-1; TRBD1, as called in the table, went unchecked against the DNA. TRBV12-2 is annotated as a pseudogene. The CDR3 runs 18 residues. The CDR3 reads CASRLGGVRTVTNTEAFF. The CDR3 nucleotides are TGTGCAAGTCGCTTAGGAGGGGTACGGACAGTCACGAACACTGAAGCTTTCTTT.

The V gene is TRBV11-2, the J gene TRBJ2-2; TRBD1 might be the D (5 bases). CDR1 SGHAT and CDR2 FQNNGV come from the germline V gene. Trimming pared 5 bases from V and 2 bases from J, leaving 15 bases between. The CDR3 consists of 16 residues. CDR3 nucleotide sequence: TGTGCCAGCAGCCAACAGGTTGGCAGTAACACCGGGGAGCTGTTTTTT. Translation gives CASSQQVGSNTGELFF.

Note on this clone: Other DNA sequences in this specimen translate into the identical CDR3. The chain uses TRBV6-4 and TRBJ1-1; D perhaps matches TRBD1 (6 bases). Germline V CDR1 and CDR2: MRHNA, SNTAGT. V was trimmed by 5 bases and J by 2 bases, leaving 9 bases between them. The CDR3 covers 13 residues. CDR3 sequence: CASSSTGNTEAFF. CDR3 DNA sequence: TGTGCCAGCAGTTCGACAGGAAACACTGAAGCTTTCTTT.

For this clone: Sequence at one end of the junction differs from germline and may be a read error. This sequence joins TRBV28 and TRBJ1-5; perhaps TRBD1 as D (5 bases). The germline CDR1 and CDR2 sequences are MDHEN and SYDVKM. The CDR3 covers 11 residues. CDR3 coding DNA: TGTGCCAGCAGTTTAGAAGGGGTTGGATACTTT. This codes for CASSLEGVGYF. Variable domain in full (rest from reference TRBV28 and TRBJ1-5): DVKVTQSSRYLVKRTGEKVFLECVQDMDHENMFWYRQDPGLGLRLIYFSYDVKMKEKGDIPEGYSVSREKKERFSLILESASTNQTSMYLCASSLEGVGYFGDGTRLSIL.

This sequence joins TRBV7-2 and TRBJ2-5; 7 bases match TRBD1. V lost 5 bases to trimming and J lost 5 bases; unmatched junction nucleotides: 8. Germline CDR1 reads SGHTA; CDR2 reads FQGNSA. The CDR3 consists of 14 residues. In DNA, the CDR3 is TGTGCCAGCAGCCCGACAGGGTTTGGGGAGACCCAGTACTTC. The encoded protein is CASSPTGFGETQYF.

The count of this clone is one. The rearrangement links TRBV19 to TRBJ1-4; TRBD1 matches 7 bases. The CDR3 length is 11 residues. The J segment lost 13 bases and the V segment lost 6 bases, leaving 5 bases of the junction unmatched. The V gene's germline CDR1 is LNHDA and CDR2 SQIVND (reference sequence). This chain's CDR3 is CASRGQEVLFF. In DNA form, the CDR3 reads TGTGCCAGTAGAGGACAGGAGGTACTGTTTTTT.

V and J are TRBV27 and TRBJ2-2, with 7 bases matching TRBD2. V was clipped by 6 bases and J by 4 bases; unmatched bases: 11. The CDR3 is 16 amino acids. CDR1 MNHEY and CDR2 SMNVEV come from the germline V gene (reference sequence). CDR3 DNA sequence: TGTGCCAGCAGGAGTAGCGGGCGGTCGATCACCGGGGAGCTGTTTTTT. Protein product: CASRSSGRSITGELFF.

The CDR3 sequence: CASSLIGRGAGTNTEAFF. CDR3 nucleotide sequence: TGTGCCAGCAGTTTGATCGGCAGGGGCGCAGGGACGAACACTGAAGCTTTCTTT. This chain joins TRBV28 and TRBJ1-1, with D possibly matching TRBD1 (6 bases). Germline lookup yields CDR1 MDHEN and CDR2 SYDVKM. This CDR3 is built from 18 residues. Deletions cut 3 bases from V and 1 base from J, with 21 bases between.

The V gene is TRBV10-1, the J gene TRBJ2-3; D is perhaps TRBD2 (6 bases). The CDR3 totals 13 residues. V lost 4 bases to trimming and J lost 1 base, with 6 bases between them. Germline CDR1 WNHNN, CDR2 SYGVQD (reference sequence). DNA for the CDR3: TGCGCCAGCAGTGCTAGCGGCACAGATACGCAGTATTTT. It specifies CASSASGTDTQYF.

This clone was observed a single time. The chain has TRBV7-3 and TRBJ1-2; D gene unclear. V lost 5 bases and J lost 0, with 10 bases in between. Germline V gene lookup returns CDR1 SGHTA and CDR2 FQGTGA. The CDR3 loop spans 14 amino acids. The CDR3 protein is CASSPGGSNYGYTF. DNA for the CDR3: TGTGCCAGCAGCCCGGGAGGTTCTAACTATGGCTACACCTTC.